The sample holds one count of the clone carrying this T cell receptor (beta chain). What it binds is not known. This sample is part of a study of PD-1 blockade in mismatch repair-deficient tumors. Noted time point: roughly 11-day in vitro stimulation with candidate mutation-associated neoantigen peptide 1. Mismatch repair deficiency was confirmed in all patients, by PCR or immunohistochemistry. The TCR-sequenced patients were a few responders to pembrolizumab. Seven ELISpot-reactive neoantigen peptides each drove a 10-day in vitro stimulation. Clone fold changes were calculated against an identical culture without peptide. Trimming took 3 bases from V and 6 from J; bases not matched to a gene: 6. Germline assignment: CDR1 SGHTA and CDR2 FQGTGA. There are 14 residues in the CDR3. This table comes from immunoSEQ multiplex PCR, and its TCRdb copy is limited to in-frame clones, with some not included. This sample has 8,500 to 10,000 clones, with 87% found just once.

The TCR comes from an adult with mismatch repair-deficient cancer. The chain has TRBV7-3 and TRBJ2-7, with 9 bases that match TRBD1. The sequencing used cells cultured in vitro, collected from a patient treated with pembrolizumab. The CDR3 reads CASSLDRGRFEQYF. For the CDR3, the DNA is TGTGCCAGCAGCTTGGACAGGGGACGGTTCGAGCAGTACTTC.